This T cell receptor beta chain appears in the sequencing data of a study of shared clonotypes between healthy human individuals. For the study at large: Donor ages ranged 18 to 49 years: a couple of women, a few men. Whole-study findings and limits: Sharing across four donors was highest in naive CD4 (approximately 5%) and lowest in memory CD8 (0.4%).

Germline V gene data show CDR1 as SGHVS and CDR2 as FNYEAQ. Unmatched junction bases numbered 1, after V lost 8 bases and J lost 3 bases. The length of the CDR3 is 11 residues. In this sample, this clone turned up once. Its antigen is unknown. TCRdb keeps only in-frame clones here, not all; method: immunoSEQ multiplex PCR. The top ten hold 0.1% to 0.15% of the sample, which has around 2.1 million clones, almost 96% seen once. The TCR comes from a man aged 18 to 29 in good health. Source material: naive CD4+ T cells sorted from blood. This sample's subset: CD45RA+ positively selected. The rearrangement uses TRBV7-6 and TRBJ2-7, with 7 bases lining up with TRBD1. CDR3 DNA: TGTGCCAGCGGACAGGACTACGAGCAGTACTTC. It yields the protein CASGQDYEQYF.